This T cell receptor (beta chain) was recorded in a study of blood T cell repertoires in COVID-19. In the study overall: Samples representing acute and convalescent COVID-19 were sourced from the United States, Italy and Spain. PBMCs, B-cell-depleted T cells, or T cells provided the cDNA or gDNA that made up the material.

Trimming pared 3 bases from V and 7 bases from J, leaving 7 bases between. The germline V gene encodes CDR1 DFQATT and CDR2 SNEGSKA (reference sequence). The CDR3 is 12 residues long. As originally analysed: Scientists estimated how many nucleated cells there were by amplifying reference gene primers. Using immunoSEQ multiplex PCR, the repertoire was profiled, and TCRdb retains in-frame clones only, with some absent. That table supplies the V and J calls and clone size; D and trimming were determined from the DNA. The sample holds 95,000 to 150,000 clones; around 85% are singletons and the top ten take 15% to 20%. During active infection, Seattle patients enrolled and were then monitored through disease. This clone was seen only once.

Sample: peripheral blood. The chain combines TRBV20-1 with TRBJ1-6; D might be TRBD1 (6 bases). This sequence originates from a man aged 30 to 45 with COVID-19, enrolled during active disease. The CDR3 reads CSASTGNSPLHF. CDR3 sequence (DNA): TGCAGTGCTAGTACAGGGAATTCACCCCTCCACTTT.